What follows are 7 T cell receptor beta chains derived from one specimen sequenced in a study of blood T cell repertoires in COVID-19. The repertoire was sequenced with immunoSEQ multiplex PCR; TCRdb's copy has only in-frame clones and lacks some. The sample lists 30,000 to 40,000 clones, about 75% occurring once. Sequencing was carried out using peripheral blood. The receptors here all came from a man aged 80 or over with active or convalescent COVID-19.

The CDR3 sequence is CATSRDPRTSGSLNTGELFF. In DNA form, the CDR3 reads TGTGCCACCAGCAGAGATCCTAGGACTAGCGGGAGCTTAAACACCGGGGAGCTGTTTTTT. The V gene is TRBV15, the J gene TRBJ2-2, with 13 bases that match TRBD2. Trimming removed 0 bases from V and 2 bases from J; junction bases left unmatched: 9. This CDR3 spans 20 amino acids. Germline V gives CDR1 LNHNV, CDR2 YYDKDF (reference sequence).

This chain joins TRBV7-9 and TRBJ2-7; 9 bases agree with TRBD1. Germline trimming cut 3 bases from V and 3 bases from J; bases unmatched to any gene: 3. The V gene's germline CDR1 is SEHNR and CDR2 FQNEAQ (reference sequence). CDR3 length: 14 amino acids. CDR3 protein: CASSLTGGDYEQYF. Here the CDR3 DNA reads TGTGCCAGCAGCTTGACAGGGGGAGACTACGAGCAGTACTTC.

This clone was seen a handful of times. J is TRBJ2-3 and V is TRBV5-1; TRBD2 matches 12 bases. In germline, CDR1 is SGHRS, CDR2 YFSETQ. Trimming cost V 4 bases and J 3 bases; bases outside gene matches: 3. The CDR3 has 15 residues. CDR3 protein: CASSPGLAGTDTQYF. The CDR3 bases are TGCGCCAGCAGCCCTGGACTAGCGGGAACAGATACGCAGTATTTT.

This chain links TRBV11-3 with TRBJ2-1; 10 nucleotides match TRBD2. Per the germline V gene, CDR1 is SGHNT and CDR2 is YENEEA. The CDR3 runs 17 residues. V trimming: 3 bases; J trimming: 6 bases; junction bases outside the gene matches: 11. CDR3 amino acids: CASSFTRTSGPSNEQFF. CDR3 coding DNA: TGTGCCAGCAGCTTTACACGGACTAGCGGCCCTTCCAATGAGCAGTTCTTC.

This clone was counted once. The V call is TRBV5-1, the J call TRBJ1-2; a weak D match, TRBD1 (6 bases). CDR1 SGHRS and CDR2 YFSETQ come from the germline V gene. The V and J ends lost 3 bases and 5 bases respectively, with 11 bases between them. This CDR3 is built from 13 residues. The CDR3 spells CASSWTDAYGYTF. As DNA, the CDR3 is TGCGCCAGCAGCTGGACAGACGCATATGGCTACACCTTC.

The chain combines TRBV9 with TRBJ2-3, with TRBD2 matching 13 bases. The CDR3 has 16 residues. CDR1 is SGDLS and CDR2 is YYNGEE in the germline V gene. Trimming removed 5 bases from V and 3 bases from J; junction bases left unmatched: 6. DNA of the CDR3: TGTGCCAGCAGTGGGGGACTAGCGGGACATACAGATACGCAGTATTTT. Amino acids: CASSGGLAGHTDTQYF.

This chain links TRBV27 with TRBJ1-1, with 8 bases identical to TRBD1. CDR1 is MNHEY, CDR2 SMNVEV, per germline (reference sequence). This CDR3 region has 15 residues. The trim removed 3 bases at V and 3 bases at J, leaving 6 bases unmatched. The chain's CDR3 is CASSFSHRGYTEAFF. CDR3 in DNA: TGTGCCAGCAGTTTCTCTCACAGGGGGTACACTGAAGCTTTCTTT.